This entry lists 17 T cell receptor beta chains sequenced from one sample in a study of tumor-infiltrating lymphocytes in glioblastoma multiforme. Multiple V-beta primers and a C-beta primer amplified TCRB from RNA. MiXCR, applied by TCRdb to the multiplex PCR reads, yields one record per CDR3 protein. This sample has approximately 20,000 distinct CDR3 sequences, with around 72% found just once. The specimen sequenced was peripheral blood. All receptors come from a male donor with glioblastoma.

J is TRBJ2-7 and V is TRBV4-1; no clear D. This CDR3 spans 14 amino acids. Trimming took off 4 bases at V and 7 bases at J, with 17 bases between the two ends. Germline V gene sequence: CDR1 MGHRA, CDR2 YSYEKL. CDR3 sequence reads: CASSRTERSPEQYF. Here the CDR3 DNA reads TGCGCCAGCAGCCGAACGGAGAGGTCCCCTGAGCAGTACTTC.

The chain joins TRBV11-3 to TRBJ2-1, with a tentative D call TRBD1 (6 bases). Per the germline V gene, CDR1 is SGHNT and CDR2 is YENEEA. The V end was cut by 5 bases, the J end by 5 bases, with 19 bases between. The CDR3 runs to 16 residues. The CDR3 loop reads CASSRSRGKVNNEQFF. CDR3 nucleotide sequence: TGTGCCAGCAGCCGCAGCAGGGGAAAGGTCAACAATGAGCAGTTCTTC.

Remarks on this clonotype: Compared with germline, one end of the junction differs, possibly owing to a read error. The J gene is TRBJ2-7, the V gene TRBV11-2, with TRBD2 matching over 8 bases. Germline values: CDR1 SGHAT, CDR2 FQNNGV. The CDR3 covers 15 residues. For the CDR3, the DNA is TGTGCCAGCAGCTCCGTTAGCGGGACGAAAGACGAGCGGTACTTC. The encoded protein is CASSSVSGTKDERYF.

This chain links TRBV20-1 with TRBJ1-5; D not certain. The CDR3 runs 13 residues. Germline CDR1 DFQATT, CDR2 SNEGSKA (reference sequence). V shed 5 bases and J shed 16 bases, with 24 bases lying between them. Written as DNA, the CDR3 is TGCAGTGCTGCCTGGGATAGCAATCAGCACCAACATTTT. This gives the protein CSAAWDSNQHQHF.

This chain uses TRBV29-1 with TRBJ2-7; 10 nucleotides line up with TRBD2. The CDR3 length is 17 residues. V shed 6 bases and J 7 bases; nucleotides not matched to a gene: 21. Germline loops: CDR1 SQVTM, CDR2 ANQGSEA. The CDR3 nucleotides read TGCAGCGTGTCAGACGCGACCACTAGCGGGAAAGGGTATGAGCAGTACTTC. This codes for CSVSDATTSGKGYEQYF.

This clonotype occurred a few times. The chain combines TRBV30 with TRBJ2-1, with 7 bases matching TRBD2. Germline trimming cut 3 bases from V and 2 bases from J; bases unmatched to any gene: 4. This CDR3 has 14 amino acids. Germline values: CDR1 GTSNPN, CDR2 SVGIG (reference sequence). The CDR3 DNA sequence: TGTGCCTGGAGGTGGGAGGGGCCCTACAATGAGCAGTTCTTC. Translating it yields CAWRWEGPYNEQFF.

To note about this clonotype: A junction end diverges from the germline sequence, so it may reflect a read error. The chain couples TRBV20-1 to TRBJ2-6, with D hard to call. This CDR3 is 12 amino acids long. Germline V CDR1 and CDR2: DFQATT, SNEGSKA (reference sequence). The CDR3 here is CSASSGPNALTF. The CDR3 DNA is TGCAGTGCTAGTTCTGGGCCCAACGCCCTGACTTTC.

This clonotype has a single count. V and J are TRBV10-2 and TRBJ2-2; 9 nucleotides line up with TRBD2. The length of the CDR3 is 16 residues. Germline loops: CDR1 WSHSY, CDR2 SAAADI. V shed 6 bases, J shed 5 bases, and the junction held 10 bases outside the gene matches. The DNA of the CDR3 is TGCGCCAGCAGCGCCCCTGGGACTAGCTTGACCGGGGAGCTGTTTTTT. The encoded protein is CASSAPGTSLTGELFF.

This clonotype turned up a few times. J is TRBJ2-2 and V is TRBV29-1; a weak D match, TRBD1 (6 bases). This CDR3 contains 15 residues. From germline, CDR1 is SQVTM and CDR2 ANQGSEA. Trimming took 7 bases from V and 3 from J, leaving 18 bases between them. The CDR3 region has the DNA TGCAGCGCTAAGACAGGTTTTGGACACACCGGGGAGCTGTTTTTT. Encoded protein: CSAKTGFGHTGELFF.

The chain recombines TRBV13 with TRBJ2-2; no clear D. The CDR3 extends over 14 amino acids. The V and J ends lost 2 bases and 2 bases respectively, with 6 bases between them. Looked up from germline, CDR1 is PRHDT and CDR2 is FYEKMQ (reference sequence). The chain's CDR3 is CASSLRKNTGELFF. The CDR3 coding sequence is TGTGCCAGCAGCTTACGTAAAAACACCGGGGAGCTGTTTTTT. The variable domain in full, completed from reference TRBV13 and TRBJ2-2, reads AAGVIQSPRHLIKEKRETATLKCYPIPRHDTVYWYQQGPGQDPQFLISFYEKMQSDKGSIPDRFSAQQFSDYHSELNMSSLELGDSALYFCASSLRKNTGELFFGEGSRLTVL.

With regard to this clonotype: Its ends do not fully match the called genes, so a read error is possible. The V gene is TRBV11-2, the J gene TRBJ2-1, with D perhaps TRBD1 (6 bases). Germline V gene data show CDR1 as SGHAT and CDR2 as FQNNGV. The CDR3 covers 14 residues. The CDR3 DNA follows: TGTGCCAGCAACTTTAGGGACCGGGCACAGGGTGGGGATTTC. It yields the protein CASNFRDRAQGGDF.

The V and J genes are TRBV11-2 and TRBJ2-1, with D tentatively TRBD2 (6 bases). The germline V gene has CDR1 SGHAT and CDR2 FQNNGV. The germline V and J ends were trimmed by 11 bases and 6 bases, with 23 bases remaining between them. The CDR3 is 15 residues long. CDR3 DNA sequence: TGTGCCTGCAACCCAGAGGAGGGAGGTCTCAATGAGCAGTTCTTC. It codes for CACNPEEGGLNEQFF.

Details on this clonotype: One end of the junction is discordant with germline, which a read error may explain. The chain combines TRBV11-2 with TRBJ2-7; 12 bases are shared with TRBD2. This CDR3 is built from 16 residues. Germline values: CDR1 SGHAT, CDR2 FQNNGV. The CDR3 is CASSLGGLAGGYEQHF. In nucleotides, the CDR3 is TGTGCCAGCAGCTTAGGGGGACTAGCGGGTGGCTACGAGCAGCACTTC.

A word on this clonotype: In this CDR3 the conserved last residue, phenylalanine or tryptophan, is missing, so a read error is likely. The rearrangement links TRBV11-2 to TRBJ2-7; tentatively, D is TRBD1 (5 bases). The CDR3 runs 14 residues. Germline V gives CDR1 SGHAT, CDR2 FQNNGV. The CDR3 region has the DNA TGTGCCGGCAGCCCAGCGACAGTGATATACGAGCAGTACCTC. Amino acid sequence: CAGSPATVIYEQYL.

The chain links TRBV6-6 to TRBJ2-1; the D gene is possibly TRBD2 (5 bases). The germline CDR1 and CDR2 sequences are MNHNY and SVGAGI (reference sequence). Trimming took off 4 bases at V and 5 bases at J, with 12 bases between the two ends. This CDR3 region has 14 residues. The CDR3 loop reads CASSSRGSDNEQFF. The CDR3, as DNA: TGTGCCAGCAGTTCCCGAGGGTCCGACAATGAGCAGTTCTTC.

The V call is TRBV11-3, the J call TRBJ2-3; possibly TRBD1 for D (7 bases). The ends were cut back, 6 bases at V and 0 bases at J, with 10 bases in the middle. The length of the CDR3 is 14 residues. The germline gives CDR1 SGHNT, CDR2 YENEEA. DNA of the CDR3: TGTGCCAGCAGACAGGGGACTAGCACAGATACGCAGTATTTT. As protein: CASRQGTSTDTQYF.

The chain employs TRBV10-2 and TRBJ2-1; TRBD2 might be the D (5 bases). The CDR3 covers 15 residues. Germline loops: CDR1 WSHSY, CDR2 SAAADI. The V end was cut by 4 bases, the J end by 1 base, with 11 bases between. CDR3 sequence: CASSGGQRSYNEQFF. In DNA form, the CDR3 reads TGCGCCAGCAGTGGTGGCCAGCGGTCCTACAATGAGCAGTTCTTC.